The clone carrying this T cell receptor (beta chain) has ten or more counts. This record belongs to a study of T cells in Graves' hyperthyroidism and ophthalmopathy. Regions amplified from RNA transcripts were the TCR beta CDR3 regions. The TCR CDR3 was amplified in a first-round RT-PCR using the HTBI primer set. TCRdb redid the calling of the multiplex PCR reads with MiXCR, one entry per CDR3 protein. Of 200,000 to 250,000 distinct CDR3 sequences listed, 17% were seen once; the top ten hold around 48%. Germline V gene data show CDR1 as LNHNV and CDR2 as YYDKDF (reference sequence). This CDR3 is built from 15 residues. The junction had 7 bases not matched to a gene; V was cut back by 3 bases and J by 6 bases.

This chain uses TRBV15 with TRBJ1-2, with 10 bases matching TRBD1. This receptor was obtained from a woman aged 45-65 years with Graves' hyperthyroidism. Sequences were obtained from blood. In DNA form, the CDR3 reads TGTGCCACCAGCAGCTGGACAGGGGGATCGAATGGCTACACCTTC. It translates to CATSSWTGGSNGYTF.